This TCR beta chain was captured in a study of T cells in Graves' hyperthyroidism and ophthalmopathy. General study findings and limits: Ophthalmopathy prediction by the model preceded onset by a median approximately six months. Most clonotypes that expanded in the thyroid above 0.001 also showed up in blood.

The CDR3 sequence is 15 residues long. Trimming stripped 5 bases from V and 6 bases from J, with 19 bases between. Exclusion criteria comprised uncontrolled infection, other autoimmune disease, pregnancy or lactation. Based on clinical symptoms, serum thyroxine and TRAb, thyroid ultrasound and orbital computed tomography, diagnoses were reached. This clonotype was seen many times. Its antigen is undetermined. RNA transcripts yielded amplified TCR beta CDR3 regions. Carried out on the TCR CDR3, a first-round RT-PCR used the HTBI primer set. TCRdb called the multiplex PCR reads again in MiXCR, with one record for every CDR3 protein. The table records around 500,000 distinct CDR3 sequences, under 25% of them present only once.

The source is a woman in her 70s with Graves' ophthalmopathy. Material: blood. The chain uses TRBV12-3 or TRBV12-4 and TRBJ1-1; the D gene is possibly TRBD1 (6 bases). The CDR3 spells CASSPGGAQKSEAFF. Written as DNA, the CDR3 is TGTGCCAGCAGTCCCGGGGGGGCACAAAAATCTGAAGCTTTCTTT.